The rows below give T cell receptor beta chains drawn from one sample of a study of blood T cell repertoires in COVID-19. Profiled with immunoSEQ multiplex PCR; TCRdb holds only in-frame clones, not every one. The table includes about 190,000 clones, around 90% detected once. Sequenced: peripheral blood. These receptors came from a middle-aged man with acute or convalescent COVID-19. CDR3s include the opening cysteine and the closing phenylalanine or tryptophan. D genes are given only for firm matches. Some rows mark clone size as missing; the rest say once, few, many or name a class of expanded clone.

v_call	clone_size	j_call	d_call	cdr3_nt	cdr3_aa
TRBV6-5	-	TRBJ1-3	-	TGTGCCAGCAGTTACTCGCCAGGGCTTGGAAACACCATATATTTT	CASSYSPGLGNTIYF
TRBV28	few	TRBJ2-3	-	TGTGCCAGCAGATCCCGAGAGAGGCCGGGGGATACGCAGTATTTT	CASRSRERPGDTQYF
TRBV19	-	TRBJ2-1	TRBD2	TGTGCCAGTAGGGGACTAGCGGGTAGCTCCTACAATGAGCAGTTCTTC	CASRGLAGSSYNEQFF
TRBV7-3	few	TRBJ2-2	-	TGTGCCAGCAGCCCCGTACTGAACACCGGGGAGCTGTTTTTT	CASSPVLNTGELFF
TRBV2	-	TRBJ1-1	TRBD1	TGTGCCAGCACTAAAGGACAGGGCCCCACTGAAGCTTTCTTT	CASTKGQGPTEAFF
TRBV7-2	-	TRBJ2-1	TRBD2	TGTGCCAGCAGCTTAGGGCGCGGCGGGGGGGCCCCTTACAATGAGCAGTTCTTC	CASSLGRGGGAPYNEQFF
TRBV18	-	TRBJ2-7	-	TGTGCCAGCTCAGCTCGGACACTCTACGAGCAGTACTTC	CASSARTLYEQYF
TRBV3-1/TRBV3-2	-	TRBJ2-2	-	TGTGCCAGCAGCAAAGTGGACAGAACCGGGGAGCTGTTTTTT	CASSKVDRTGELFF
TRBV6-5	-	TRBJ2-3	-	TGTGCCAGCAGCCCCCCCGGGGTTAGCACAGATACGCAGTATTTT	CASSPPGVSTDTQYF
TRBV28	-	TRBJ2-7	-	TGTGCCAGCAGTTTATTCGGCAGGGGCGACGAGCAGTACTTC	CASSLFGRGDEQYF
TRBV28	-	TRBJ1-5	TRBD1	TGTGCCAGCAGTTTGGGACAGGGGGCTCCTAGCAATCAGCCCCAGCATTTT	CASSLGQGAPSNQPQHF
TRBV19	-	TRBJ1-6	TRBD1	TGTGCCAGTAGTATGGGACAGGATAATTCACCCCTCCACTTT	CASSMGQDNSPLHF
TRBV5-1	-	TRBJ1-5	TRBD1	TGCGCCAGCAGCTCCACTGGACAGGCGAATCAGCCCCAGCATTTT	CASSSTGQANQPQHF
TRBV19	few	TRBJ1-5	-	TGTGCCAGTAGTGCAGGGTATAGCAATCAGCCCCAGCATTTT	CASSAGYSNQPQHF
TRBV6-5	once	TRBJ2-2	-	TGTGCCAGCAATCCACAGGGAACCGGGGAGCTGTTTTTT	CASNPQGTGELFF
TRBV5-1	-	TRBJ2-5	-	TGCGCCAGCAGCGGGGGACTGCAAGAGACCCAGTACTTC	CASSGGLQETQYF
TRBV2	-	TRBJ1-2	TRBD1	TGTGCCAGCAGTGTATGGACAGGGAATGGCTACACCTTC	CASSVWTGNGYTF
TRBV28	-	TRBJ2-2	-	TGTGCCAGCAGTTACACAGGGACCGCCACCGGGGAGCTGTTTTTT	CASSYTGTATGELFF
TRBV4-1	-	TRBJ2-3	-	TGCGCCAGCAGTTCAGTAACAGGGATTAGCACAGATACGCAGTATTTT	CASSSVTGISTDTQYF
TRBV19	-	TRBJ1-1	-	TGTGCCAGCCGGGTAACCCAGCACACTGAAGCTTTCTTT	CASRVTQHTEAFF
TRBV5-1	-	TRBJ1-2	-	TGCGCCAGCAGCCTCTCCGGGGGGAGTTATGGCTACACCTTC	CASSLSGGSYGYTF
TRBV24-1	-	TRBJ2-1	TRBD2	TGTGCCACCAGTGACTATGGGAGGGCCCCCTACAATGAGCAGTTCTTC	CATSDYGRAPYNEQFF
TRBV19	once	TRBJ2-1	TRBD2	TGTGCCAGTATTAGGAAGCGGGAGTTGGATTACAATGAGCAGTTCTTC	CASIRKRELDYNEQFF
TRBV3-1/TRBV3-2	-	TRBJ2-1	TRBD2	TGTGCCAGCAGTAGAAGCGGGAGCTCCTACAATGAGCAGTTCTTC	CASSRSGSSYNEQFF
TRBV24-1	-	TRBJ2-7	TRBD2	TGTGCCACCAGTGATTTCCTTACTAGCGGGAGTTTCTACGAGCAGTACTTC	CATSDFLTSGSFYEQYF
TRBV19	-	TRBJ2-5	-	TGTGCCAGTAGTATGGGGCTGCAAGAGACCCAGTACTTC	CASSMGLQETQYF
TRBV7-2	-	TRBJ1-1	-	TGTGCCAGCAGCTTAGCGGCCAGGGGAAACACTGAAGCTTTCTTT	CASSLAARGNTEAFF
TRBV27	-	TRBJ2-1	TRBD2	TGTGCCAGCAGTTTGGCCCGGGGGGTGGAGCAGTTCTTC	CASSLARGVEQFF
TRBV13	-	TRBJ1-1	TRBD1	TGTGCCAGCAGCTTTGGACAGGGAAGCACTGAAGCTTTCTTT	CASSFGQGSTEAFF
TRBV7-8	-	TRBJ2-2	TRBD1	TGTGCCAGCAGCTTAAGGGGGCGGCCTAACACCGGGGAGCTGTTTTTT	CASSLRGRPNTGELFF
TRBV29-1	-	TRBJ2-5	TRBD1	TGCAGCACCGCCGGGACAGAAGAGACCCAGTACTTC	CSTAGTEETQYF
TRBV3-1/TRBV3-2	-	TRBJ2-2	TRBD2	TGTGCCAGCAAACTAGCGGGAGCTGGCACCGGGGAGCTGTTTTTT	CASKLAGAGTGELFF
TRBV19	-	TRBJ1-2	-	TGTGCCAGTATCAACAGGGCGAACCCCGTTTATGGCTACACCTTC	CASINRANPVYGYTF